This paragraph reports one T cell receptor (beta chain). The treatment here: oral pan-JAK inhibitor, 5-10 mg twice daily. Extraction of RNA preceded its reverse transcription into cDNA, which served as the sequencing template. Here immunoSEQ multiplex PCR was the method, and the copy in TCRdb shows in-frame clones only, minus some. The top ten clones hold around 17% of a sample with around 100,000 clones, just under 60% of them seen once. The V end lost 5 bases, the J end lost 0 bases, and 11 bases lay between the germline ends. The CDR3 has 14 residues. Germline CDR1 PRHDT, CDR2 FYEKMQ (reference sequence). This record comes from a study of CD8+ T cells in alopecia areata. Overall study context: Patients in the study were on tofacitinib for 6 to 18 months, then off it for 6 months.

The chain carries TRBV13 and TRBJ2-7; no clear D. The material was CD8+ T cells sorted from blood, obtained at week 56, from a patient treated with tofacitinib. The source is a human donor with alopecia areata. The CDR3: CASSLRHGSYEQYF. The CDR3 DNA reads TGTGCCAGCAGCCTACGACACGGCTCCTACGAGCAGTACTTC.